The 30 T cell receptor beta chains below were found in one sample sequenced in a study of blood T cell repertoires in COVID-19. The data were produced by immunoSEQ multiplex PCR, yet TCRdb's version contains in-frame clones alone and is incomplete. The data contain 120,000 or so clones, approximately 83% of them singletons. Sequencing was done on a sample of peripheral blood. These receptors came from a woman aged 50 to 60 with acute or convalescent COVID-19.

This clone came up a few times. The rearrangement uses TRBV6-6 and TRBJ1-1, with 8 bases fitting TRBD1. Germline CDR1 is MNHNY and CDR2 is SVGAGI (reference sequence). The CDR3 runs 17 residues. With V trimmed by 5 bases and J by 0 bases, 11 bases remained unmatched. In nucleotides, the CDR3 is TGTGCCAGCAGTCGGCAGATTAGACAGGGGTTGAACACTGAAGCTTTCTTT. Translating it yields CASSRQIRQGLNTEAFF.

This sequence joins TRBV18 and TRBJ2-1; possible D gene TRBD1, 6 bases. Trimming took off 1 base at V and 10 bases at J, with 26 bases between the two ends. The CDR3 has 18 residues. The V gene's germline CDR1 is KGHSH and CDR2 LQKENI. The CDR3 nucleotides are TGTGCCAGCTCACCACAGAAATCGAGGGGGAATGCGCCCCTCGAGCAGTTCTTC. Its protein is CASSPQKSRGNAPLEQFF.

The rearrangement joins TRBV18 to TRBJ1-1, with D possibly matching TRBD1 (6 bases). Germline CDR1 is KGHSH and CDR2 is LQKENI. Trimming shortened V by 3 bases and J by 1 base, and 6 bases separated the two germline ends. This CDR3 comprises 13 residues. The CDR3 loop reads CASSPTGNTEAFF. The CDR3 DNA sequence: TGTGCCAGCTCACCGACAGGGAACACTGAAGCTTTCTTT.

The chain carries TRBV6-5 and TRBJ2-7; 9 nucleotides match TRBD2. CDR1 is MNHEY, CDR2 SVGAGI, per germline. V shed 4 bases and J 3 bases; nucleotides not matched to a gene: 10. There are 16 residues in the CDR3. The CDR3 sequence: CASSSRTGTSYYEQYF. The CDR3 DNA reads as TGTGCCAGCAGTTCCCGAACCGGGACTAGCTACTACGAGCAGTACTTC.

This chain connects TRBV2 to TRBJ1-1; a weak D match, TRBD1 (5 bases). Germline V gives CDR1 SNHLY, CDR2 FYNNEI. This CDR3 comprises 15 residues. The ends were cut back, 6 bases at V and 0 bases at J, with 14 bases in the middle. CDR3 residues: CASSPGRPMNTEAFF. The CDR3 DNA follows: TGTGCCAGCAGCCCAGGGCGCCCCATGAACACTGAAGCTTTCTTT.

The gene calls are TRBV14 and TRBJ1-6; D may be TRBD1 (5 bases). Germline values: CDR1 SGHDN, CDR2 FVKESK. The V gene lost 5 bases and the J gene lost 7 bases, with 15 bases spanning the gap. The CDR3 contains 15 residues. The CDR3 here is CASSLGHHLNSPLHF. The CDR3 bases are TGTGCCAGCAGCTTAGGACACCACCTAAATTCACCCCTCCACTTT.

V gene TRBV30 combines with J gene TRBJ1-6; TRBD1 might be the D (5 bases). Trimming shortened V by 4 bases and J by 13 bases, and 17 bases separated the two germline ends. Germline V gives CDR1 GTSNPN, CDR2 SVGIG (reference sequence). The CDR3 loop spans 13 amino acids. The CDR3 protein is CAWTRMIGAPLHF. CDR3 bases: TGTGCCTGGACGCGCATGATTGGGGCCCCCCTCCACTTT.

This clone was counted a few times. The chain has TRBV6-2 or TRBV6-3 and TRBJ1-1; D gene uncertain. V was cut by 1 base and J by 1 base, with 7 bases left in between. CDR1 and CDR2 (germline): MNHEY, SVGEGT. The CDR3 spans 14 residues. The CDR3: CASSYYAGNTEAFF. CDR3 in DNA: TGTGCCAGCAGTTACTATGCGGGGAACACTGAAGCTTTCTTT.

This chain connects TRBV12-3 or TRBV12-4 to TRBJ1-1, with D possibly TRBD1 on 6 matching bases. V was shortened by 6 bases and J by 8 bases, with 16 bases between the two germline ends. The CDR3 has 13 residues. The chain's CDR3 is CASRGARGSEAFF. The CDR3 coding sequence is TGTGCCAGCAGGGGGGCCCGAGGTTCCGAAGCTTTCTTT.

The chain is built from TRBV25-1 and TRBJ2-5; 12 nucleotides match TRBD1. J lost 5 bases, V lost 1 base, and 5 bases had no gene match. In germline, CDR1 is MGHDK, CDR2 SYGVNS. CDR3 length: 16 amino acids. CDR3: CASSEWGQGARETQYF. The CDR3 coding sequence is TGTGCCAGCAGTGAATGGGGACAGGGGGCCCGGGAGACCCAGTACTTC.

This chain connects TRBV11-2 to TRBJ2-6; 7 bases agree with TRBD1. This CDR3 is 18 amino acids long. Unmatched junction bases numbered 10, after V lost 5 bases and J lost 0 bases. Germline CDR1 and CDR2: SGHAT and FQNNGV. CDR3 in amino acids: CASSLRGQDLSGANVLTF. CDR3 bases: TGTGCCAGCAGCCTCCGAGGACAGGACCTCTCTGGGGCCAACGTCCTGACTTTC.

The rearrangement joins TRBV11-3 to TRBJ1-1; 9 nucleotides agree with TRBD1. CDR3 size: 13 residues. Germline lookup yields CDR1 SGHNT and CDR2 YENEEA. Trimming took 6 bases from V and 5 from J; bases not matched to a gene: 4. The CDR3 is CASSRQGGTEAFF. The CDR3 bases are TGTGCCAGCAGTCGACAGGGGGGTACTGAAGCTTTCTTT.

The chain has TRBV5-1 and TRBJ2-3, with TRBD1 identical over 8 bases. Germline V gene data show CDR1 as SGHRS and CDR2 as YFSETQ. CDR3 length: 14 amino acids. Germline trimming cut 2 bases from V and 1 base from J; bases unmatched to any gene: 0. CDR3 residues: CASSLQGGTDTQYF. CDR3 in DNA: TGCGCCAGCAGCTTACAGGGGGGCACAGATACGCAGTATTTT.

The J gene is TRBJ1-2, the V gene TRBV3-1 (or the pseudogene TRBV3-2); 7 bases agree with TRBD1. The CDR3 is 14 residues long. The ends lost 0 bases at V and 8 bases at J; junction bases unmatched: 6. Germline CDR1 LGHDT, CDR2 YNNKEL (reference sequence). The CDR3 DNA reads as TGTGCCAGCAGCCAAGAGAGGACAGGTTCGGGCTACACCTTC. Residues: CASSQERTGSGYTF.

J is TRBJ1-5 and V is TRBV6-1; D uncertain. With 3 bases removed from V and 9 bases from J, the gap between germline ends came to 15 bases. Germline-derived CDR1 and CDR2 are MNHNS and SASEGT. The CDR3 sequence is 14 residues long. CDR3 sequence reads: CASSEFVLEGPQHF. CDR3 coding DNA: TGTGCCAGCAGTGAGTTCGTCCTAGAGGGGCCCCAGCATTTT.

This clone came up a few times. The V gene is TRBV12-3 or TRBV12-4, the J gene TRBJ1-1; tentative D call: TRBD1 (5 bases). CDR3 length: 12 residues. V lost 5 bases and J lost 7, with 11 bases in between. CDR3 coding DNA: TGTGCCAGCAGTCTCGGGGGGGGTGAAGCTTTCTTT. Translating it yields CASSLGGGEAFF.

The chain employs TRBV28 and TRBJ1-5; D is perhaps TRBD1 (5 bases). Germline CDR1 is MDHEN and CDR2 is SYDVKM. This CDR3 has 15 residues. V lost 2 bases and J lost 1, with 9 bases in between. In DNA form, the CDR3 reads TGTGCCAGCAGTTTACGGCAGGGAAGCAATCAGCCCCAGCATTTT. As protein: CASSLRQGSNQPQHF.

This chain joins TRBV2 and TRBJ1-6; TRBD1 might be the D (5 bases). V dropped 6 bases and J dropped 7 bases, with 13 bases sitting between them. The CDR3 is 14 residues long. CDR1 and CDR2 (germline): SNHLY, FYNNEI. CDR3 in amino acids: CASRRDSPNSPLHF. CDR3 DNA: TGTGCCAGCAGACGCGACAGTCCGAATTCACCCCTCCACTTT.

This clone has at least ten counts. The chain has TRBV19 and TRBJ1-5, with a tentative D call TRBD1 (5 bases). The germline V gene has CDR1 LNHDA and CDR2 SQIVND (reference sequence). CDR3 length: 14 residues. Trimming left V 7 bases short and J 4 bases short, with 14 bases between. The CDR3, as DNA: TGTGCCAGTAAGGGTGGACAAACTAATCAGCCCCAGCATTTT. It encodes CASKGGQTNQPQHF.

The chain uses TRBV19 and TRBJ1-5; 7 nucleotides match TRBD1. The CDR3 runs 15 residues. Germline CDR1 reads LNHDA; CDR2 reads SQIVND (reference sequence). J gave up 3 bases and V 6 bases, and 8 bases lay outside the gene matches. CDR3 region: CASSLQGRNNQPQHF. For the CDR3, the DNA is TGTGCCAGTAGCTTACAGGGGAGGAACAATCAGCCCCAGCATTTT.

The chain links TRBV11-2 to TRBJ1-3, with a weak D call TRBD1 (5 bases). Germline V gene lookup returns CDR1 SGHAT and CDR2 FQNNGV. The germline V and J ends were trimmed by 5 bases and 3 bases, with 17 bases remaining between them. This CDR3 region has 16 residues. CDR3 coding DNA: TGTGCCAGCAGCCGATCCGGGCAGGGCAGTGGAAACACCATATATTTT. This gives the protein CASSRSGQGSGNTIYF.

The rearrangement joins TRBV2 to TRBJ2-1, with 9 bases fitting TRBD1. V shed 3 bases, J shed 3 bases, and the junction held 0 bases outside the gene matches. Germline CDR1 is SNHLY and CDR2 is FYNNEI. The CDR3 totals 14 residues. The CDR3 region has the DNA TGTGCCAGCAGTGAGACAGGGGGCTACAATGAGCAGTTCTTC. As protein: CASSETGGYNEQFF.

The rearrangement joins TRBV20-1 to TRBJ1-6, with no clear D. The V end was cut by 3 bases, the J end by 0 bases, with 9 bases between. The CDR3 is 15 amino acids. Germline values: CDR1 DFQATT, CDR2 SNEGSKA (reference sequence). CDR3 loop: CSASVASSYNSPLHF. The CDR3 nucleotides read TGCAGTGCTAGTGTCGCGAGCTCCTATAATTCACCCCTCCACTTT.

The V call is TRBV27, the J call TRBJ1-2; D is ambiguous. The CDR3 runs to 14 residues. CDR1 MNHEY and CDR2 SMNVEV come from the germline V gene (reference sequence). Trimming removed 0 bases from V and 5 bases from J, with 10 bases in between. The CDR3 spells CASSLSRGEYGYTF. CDR3 sequence (DNA): TGTGCCAGCAGTTTATCGCGGGGAGAGTATGGCTACACCTTC.

This chain connects TRBV19 to TRBJ1-5; TRBD1 matches 7 bases. V lost 4 bases to trimming and J lost 1 base; unmatched junction nucleotides: 1. There are 14 residues in the CDR3. The germline gives CDR1 LNHDA, CDR2 SQIVND (reference sequence). The DNA of the CDR3 is TGTGCCAGTAGTACACAGGGGAGCAATCAGCCCCAGCATTTT. Protein sequence: CASSTQGSNQPQHF.

The rearrangement links TRBV11-2 to TRBJ1-6; TRBD1 might be the D (5 bases). This CDR3 spans 14 amino acids. V was shortened by 1 base and J by 8 bases, with 9 bases between the two germline ends. Germline V CDR1 and CDR2: SGHAT, FQNNGV. Here the CDR3 reads CASSLGLGDSPLHF. In nucleotides, the CDR3 is TGTGCCAGCAGCTTAGGTCTAGGGGATTCACCCCTCCACTTT.

The chain employs TRBV27 and TRBJ2-7; a weak D match, TRBD2 (7 bases). Germline V gene data show CDR1 as MNHEY and CDR2 as SMNVEV (reference sequence). The CDR3 covers 15 residues. V was cut by 3 bases and J by 7 bases, with 19 bases left in between. The CDR3: CASSLRWGGAGEQYF. In nucleotides, the CDR3 is TGTGCCAGCAGTTTGAGGTGGGGGGGGGCCGGGGAGCAGTACTTC.

CDR3 residues: CASSQTSWDEQFF. The CDR3 coding sequence is TGTGCCAGCAGCCAAACTAGCTGGGATGAGCAGTTCTTC. The genes are TRBV3-1 (or the pseudogene TRBV3-2) and TRBJ2-1, with D possibly matching TRBD2 (6 bases). This CDR3 has 13 amino acids. The germline V gene has CDR1 LGHDT and CDR2 YNNKEL (reference sequence). Trimming left V 2 bases short and J 8 bases short, with 10 bases between.

This chain joins TRBV24-1 and TRBJ2-1; TRBD2 matches at 8 bases. The CDR3 length is 16 residues. J gave up 3 bases and V 7 bases, and 10 bases lay outside the gene matches. Germline CDR1 reads KGHDR; CDR2 reads SFDVKD. CDR3 protein: CATRILAEQYYNEQFF. The DNA for the CDR3 is TGTGCCACCAGAATACTAGCGGAACAATACTACAATGAGCAGTTCTTC.

The chain links TRBV29-1 to TRBJ1-4, with 7 bases fitting TRBD1. The V and J ends lost 6 bases and 0 bases, in that order; junction bases with no gene match: 4. There are 14 residues in the CDR3. From germline, CDR1 is SQVTM and CDR2 ANQGSEA. In DNA form, the CDR3 reads TGCAGCGTCGCGGGACAGACAACTAATGAAAAACTGTTTTTT. Protein: CSVAGQTTNEKLFF.